What follows describes a single T cell receptor (beta chain). Its specificity is unknown. The V gene's germline CDR1 is SGHVS and CDR2 FNYEAQ. The CDR3 covers 15 residues. V was clipped by 2 bases and J by 7 bases, with 15 bases between them. The data originate from a study of T cell responses to AZD1222 COVID-19 vaccine. Study-level results: Regions left unmutated in variants are reportedly the target of nearly half of spike-specific TCRs. When two AZD1222 doses had been given, Spike-specific TCR breadth and depth rose. Vaccine-associated CD4 TCRs spanned spike, dominant at 160-218 and 743-854.

Measured with immunoSEQ multiplex PCR; TCRdb has only the in-frame clones, and not every one. Among 90,000 to 100,000 clones listed, roughly 89% were seen once. The chain couples TRBV7-6 to TRBJ1-5, with D possibly being TRBD1 (5 bases). The specimen was peripheral blood, collected on day 0 of AZD1222 vaccination. The receptor comes from an adult in good health. This chain's CDR3 is CASSLNVGGGQPQHF. The CDR3 nucleotides are TGTGCCAGCAGCTTAAACGTCGGGGGAGGACAGCCCCAGCATTTT.